The clone carrying this TCR beta chain was picked up one time. The assay used deep level. Clones were sequenced by immunoSEQ multiplex PCR, and TCRdb holds only the in-frame ones, with some missing. The sample holds some 2 million clones, less than 95% seen once. Germline CDR1 and CDR2: MNHEY and SVGAGI. The CDR3 contains 14 residues. The germline V and J ends were trimmed by 5 bases and 5 bases, with 13 bases remaining between them. Naive CD8 isolation took CD45RO-negative cells positively selected for CCR7 and excluded terminally differentiated effector memory CD45RA+ cells. This record belongs to a study of shared clonotypes between healthy human individuals.

The TCR sequence derives from a man younger than 35 in good health. The material sequenced was naive CD8+ T cells sorted from blood. The V gene is TRBV6-5, the J gene TRBJ2-4, with a possible D match to TRBD1 (6 bases). CDR3 in DNA: TGTGCCAGCAGTGCCGGACAGATAGAAAACATTCAGTACTTC. Its translation is CASSAGQIENIQYF.